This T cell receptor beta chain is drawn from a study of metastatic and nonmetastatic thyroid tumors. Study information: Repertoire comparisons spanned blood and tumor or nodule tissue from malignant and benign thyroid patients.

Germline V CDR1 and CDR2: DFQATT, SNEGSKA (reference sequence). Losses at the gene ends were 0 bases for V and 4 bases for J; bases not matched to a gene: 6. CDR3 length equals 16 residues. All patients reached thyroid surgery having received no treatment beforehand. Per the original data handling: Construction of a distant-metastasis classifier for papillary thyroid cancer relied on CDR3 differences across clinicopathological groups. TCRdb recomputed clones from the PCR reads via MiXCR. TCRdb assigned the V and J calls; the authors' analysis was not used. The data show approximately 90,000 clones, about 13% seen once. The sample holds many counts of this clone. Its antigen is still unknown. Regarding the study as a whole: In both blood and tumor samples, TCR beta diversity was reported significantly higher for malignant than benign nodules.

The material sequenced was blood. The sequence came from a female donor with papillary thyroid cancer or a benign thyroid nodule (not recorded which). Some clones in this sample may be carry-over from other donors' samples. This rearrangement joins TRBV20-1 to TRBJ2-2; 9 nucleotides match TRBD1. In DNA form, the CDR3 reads TGCAGTGCTAGAGATCTGGACAGGGGTGCCACCGGGGAGCTGTTTTTT. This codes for CSARDLDRGATGELFF.